The rows below give T cell receptor beta chains drawn from one sample of a study of human T cells and chemical hapten exposure. MiXCR, applied by TCRdb to the RACE reads, yields one record per CDR3 protein. The table shows around 200,000 distinct CDR3 sequences, with more than 20% occurring only once. Sequenced here: whole blood, sampled in connection with sensitization to the hapten diphenylcyclopropenone (DPC). Receptors originate from a woman aged 40 to 50 with alopecia areata. Some clones in this sample may be carry-over from other donors' samples. Both conserved end residues are part of each CDR3. A D gene is named only where the DNA matches it firmly. Size is stated for part of the rows, as once, few or many counts, or as a class when the clone is expanded.

>NA|few|TRBJ1-1|TRBV12-3/TRBV12-4
CASSLKKSGEAFF
TGTGCCAGCAGTTTAAAGAAATCGGGGGAAGCTTTCTTT
>NA|NA|TRBJ2-1|TRBV7-8
CASSLAILGGGSYNEQFF
TGTGCCAGCAGCTTAGCGATCCTGGGTGGTGGGAGTTACAATGAGCAGTTCTTC
>NA|many|TRBJ2-6|TRBV7-9
CASSLYSWGSGANVLTF
TGTGCCAGCAGCTTATACTCGTGGGGCTCTGGGGCCAACGTCCTGACTTTC
>NA|NA|TRBJ2-7|TRBV12-3/TRBV12-4
CASHRGGAVNEQYF
TGTGCCAGCCACCGAGGGGGGGCCGTGAACGAGCAGTACTTC
>NA|few|TRBJ1-5|TRBV28
CASRDVYQPQHF
TGTGCCAGCCGGGACGTTTATCAGCCCCAGCATTTT
>TRBD2|NA|TRBJ2-1|TRBV28
CASTGTSGARGEQFF
TGTGCCAGCACTGGGACTAGCGGGGCTCGGGGTGAGCAGTTCTTC
>NA|NA|TRBJ2-1|TRBV4-3
CASSQEIGSEQFF
TGCGCCAGCAGCCAAGAAATCGGGAGTGAGCAGTTCTTC
>NA|NA|TRBJ2-1|TRBV10-3
CAISETPGEGEQFF
TGTGCCATCAGTGAGACACCCGGAGAGGGTGAGCAGTTCTTC
>TRBD1|NA|TRBJ2-3|TRBV6-2/TRBV6-3
CASSYYPGTGNADTQYF
TGTGCCAGCAGTTACTATCCCGGGACAGGGAACGCAGATACGCAGTATTTT
>TRBD1|few|TRBJ2-5|TRBV7-9
CASTAGGVTGRKTQYF
TGTGCCAGCACCGCTGGTGGTGTGACAGGGCGAAAGACCCAGTACTTC